The T cell receptor (beta chain) under discussion was sequenced for a study of beta chain features in type 1 diabetes. General observations from the study: Lower insertion and higher deletion counts appeared at VDJ junctions in type 1 diabetes patients. Across all four CD4+ subsets, people with type 1 diabetes showed modestly shorter TCRB CDR3s. In these data, an HLA type influence on TCRB rearrangement remained unresolved.

Points on this clone: What it recognizes is unknown.

The CDR3 totals 16 residues. In germline, CDR1 is MNHNS, CDR2 SASEGT. A CD45RO/CCR7/CD25/CD127/CD95/CD27 panel sorted naive, central memory, regulatory and stem cell-like memory CD4+ cells. Investigators reverse transcribed all isolated RNA, so they sequenced expressed TCRB transcripts. Clones were read by immunoSEQ multiplex PCR, and TCRdb kept only the in-frame ones, dropping some. The data contain tens of thousands of clones, under 50% of them singletons. Sequencing was performed on Tregs from blood. The gene calls are TRBV6-1 and TRBJ2-5, with D maybe TRBD1 (6 bases). The J call may not be correct, given that the DNA end is closer to TRBJ2-7. The TCR comes from a man aged 30 to 39 with type 1 diabetes. The CDR3 DNA is TGTGCCAGCATTGACCATGCCCAGGGAAGGGGGTACGAGCAGTACTTC. Translated, it gives CASIDHAQGRGYEQYF.